A selection of T cell receptor beta chains follows, all from one sample in a study of CD8+CD57+ T cells in acquired aplastic anemia. TCRdb called the reads again in MiXCR, with one record for every CDR3 protein. The sample yields over 150,000 distinct CDR3 sequences, around 59% seen once. The sample consisted of sorted CD4+, CD8+, or CD8+CD57+ T cells (not recorded which) from PBMCs. All receptors come from a human donor in good health, serving as a control. Each CDR3 is given with its conserved first and last residue. Each record gives: clone size, J gene, D gene, V gene, CDR3 DNA, CDR3 protein. D genes are given only for firm matches. Clone size, where shown, is once, few, many, or a class for clones that have expanded.

many,TRBJ1-5,.,TRBV7-2,TGTGCCAGCAGCTTAAAGGGACCCTGGAGCAATCAGCCCCAGCATTTT,CASSLKGPWSNQPQHF
.,TRBJ1-6,.,TRBV7-3,TGTGCCAGCAGCTTAGCCCTCGCCAGGGTCACCTCACCCCTCCACTTT,CASSLALARVTSPLHF
few,TRBJ1-2,.,TRBV12-3/TRBV12-4,TGTGCCAGCAGTTATCGGGAGCTCTATGGCTACACCTTC,CASSYRELYGYTF
.,TRBJ2-7,TRBD2,TRBV19,TGTGCCAGTAGTAGACTAGCGGGAGGGGGCTCCTACGAGCAGTACTTC,CASSRLAGGGSYEQYF
once,TRBJ2-5,TRBD1,TRBV7-6,TGTGCCAGCAGCTCCCGACAGGGGATGGAGACCCAGTACTTC,CASSSRQGMETQYF
.,TRBJ1-6,.,TRBV2,TGTGCCAGCACCCCGGGACGGCTAAATTCACCCCTCCACTTT,CASTPGRLNSPLHF
few,TRBJ2-7,TRBD1,TRBV20-1,TGCAGTGCTAGAGATTATGGCGGAACCGGGACAGGTTACTCCTACGAGCAGTACTTC,CSARDYGGTGTGYSYEQYF
many,TRBJ2-5,.,TRBV6-1,TGTGCCAGCAGTACCATGGGGGGACCCCAAGAGACCCAGTACTTC,CASSTMGGPQETQYF
.,TRBJ1-1,.,TRBV4-2,TGTGCCAGCAGCACCCGACTCGTTTTAGGGGCTTCTTACGCTGAAGCTTTCTTT,CASSTRLVLGASYAEAFF
many,TRBJ2-7,.,TRBV28,TGTGCCAGCAATGTCTACCCCTACGAGCAGTACTTC,CASNVYPYEQYF
once,TRBJ2-1,TRBD2,TRBV20-1,TGCAGTGCTACTAAGACTAGCGGGAATCACAATGAGCAGTTCTTC,CSATKTSGNHNEQFF
.,TRBJ2-1,TRBD1,TRBV6-1,TGTGCCATCAGTGAAGACAGGGGGCCCTACAATGAGCAATTCTTC,CAISEDRGPYNEQFF
many,TRBJ1-5,TRBD1,TRBV20-1,TGCAGTGCTCCCCCCCGTCCCCAGACAGGGGATATTCGTCAGCCCCAGCATTTT,CSAPPRPQTGDIRQPQHF
many,TRBJ1-5,.,TRBV5-6,TGTGCCAGCAGCCTTAATTTCGGCAATCAGCCCCAGCATTTT,CASSLNFGNQPQHF
.,TRBJ2-3,.,TRBV29-1,TGCAGCGTAGAGAGCGACAGGTTGTTCACAGATACGCAGTATTTT,CSVESDRLFTDTQYF
many,TRBJ2-1,.,TRBV7-2,TGTGCCAGCAGCTTAAGCGCCGCTCACAATGAGCAGTTCTTC,CASSLSAAHNEQFF
.,TRBJ1-2,TRBD1,TRBV6-2/TRBV6-3,TGTGCCAGCAGTCTTACAGGGGTGGACTATGGCTACACCTTC,CASSLTGVDYGYTF
.,TRBJ1-1,.,TRBV15,TGTGCCACCAGCTCTTCGCCGCTAGATAACACTGAAGCTTTCTTT,CATSSSPLDNTEAFF
.,TRBJ2-5,TRBD1,TRBV7-9,TGTGCCAGCAGCCCTGACAGGGGGTTCGAGACCCAGTACTTC,CASSPDRGFETQYF
.,TRBJ2-5,TRBD2,TRBV7-2,TGTGCCAGCAGCGATACTCTAGCGGGGGAGCTACAAGAGACCCAGTACTTC,CASSDTLAGELQETQYF
.,TRBJ1-6,TRBD1,TRBV2,TGTGCCAGCGGGGGGACGAGGGGGCGATCACCCCTCCACTTT,CASGGTRGRSPLHF
many,TRBJ1-1,TRBD1,TRBV15,TGTGCCACCAGCAGGCGACAGGGCGACACTGAAGCTTTCTTT,CATSRRQGDTEAFF
.,TRBJ2-7,.,TRBV20-1,TGCAGTGCTAGAGATGGGCTGGAGGACGAGCAGTACTTC,CSARDGLEDEQYF
.,TRBJ1-6,TRBD1,TRBV19,TGTGCCAGTACCGCTGGGACAGGGGTGACGCCCCTCCACTTT,CASTAGTGVTPLHF
few,TRBJ1-1,.,TRBV29-1,TGCAGCGCCTCGTGGACAGAGGGCACTGAAGCTTTCTTT,CSASWTEGTEAFF
.,TRBJ1-6,TRBD1,TRBV5-8,TGTGCCAGCAGCCCATGGACAGGGCAAAATTCACCCCTCCACTTT,CASSPWTGQNSPLHF
few,TRBJ2-3,.,TRBV28,TGTGCCAGCAGGGACAGCCCCACAGATACGCAGTATTTT,CASRDSPTDTQYF
many,TRBJ2-7,.,TRBV24-1,TGTGCCACCAGTGAGTCGGGATACGAGCAGTACTTC,CATSESGYEQYF
.,TRBJ2-4,.,TRBV10-3,TGTGCCATCAGTGAGAAAATTGGGGCTGGAAACATTCAGTACTTC,CAISEKIGAGNIQYF
many,TRBJ1-2,TRBD1,TRBV25-1,TGTGCCAGCAGTGATTTGACAGGGGAGCGGGATGGCTACACCTTC,CASSDLTGERDGYTF
few,TRBJ2-6,TRBD2,TRBV7-9,TGTGCCAGCACGCCTCCGGGACTAGCGGGGGGGGGCTCTGGGGCCAACGTCCTGACTTTC,CASTPPGLAGGGSGANVLTF